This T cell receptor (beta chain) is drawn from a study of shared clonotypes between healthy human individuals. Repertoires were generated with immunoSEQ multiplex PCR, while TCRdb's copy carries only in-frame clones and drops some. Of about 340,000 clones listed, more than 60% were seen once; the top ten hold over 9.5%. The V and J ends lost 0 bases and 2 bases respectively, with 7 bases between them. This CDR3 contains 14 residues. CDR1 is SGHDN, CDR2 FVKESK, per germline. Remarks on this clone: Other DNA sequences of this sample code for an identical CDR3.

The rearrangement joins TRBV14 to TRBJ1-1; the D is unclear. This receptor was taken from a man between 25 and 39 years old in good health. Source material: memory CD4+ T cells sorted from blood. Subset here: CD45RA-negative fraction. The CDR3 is CASSQDSGNTEAFF. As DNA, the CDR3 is TGTGCCAGCAGCCAAGATTCGGGCAACACTGAAGCTTTCTTT.